This is a list of T cell receptor beta chains from one sample in a study of vaccination effects on CD4 cells after COVID-19. Measured with immunoSEQ multiplex PCR; TCRdb has only the in-frame clones, and not every one. Among around 83,000 clones listed, 70% to 75% were seen once. No antigen is known for these receptors. The sequencing here drew on CD4+ T cells from PBMCs cultured with HCoV-229E spike peptides, taken before COVID-19 vaccination. The receptor set was obtained from a human donor who received a COVID-19 vaccine. Each CDR3 is given with its conserved first and last residue. The order of the fields is clone size, D gene, J gene, V gene, CDR3 DNA, CDR3 protein. A D gene is named only where the DNA matches it firmly. A clone size is listed for some rows: how often the clone was seen (once, few, many), or a class if it is expanded.

size: -
D: -
J: TRBJ1-6
V: TRBV5-5
DNA: TGTGCCAGCAGCCCAGGACAGTATTCGAATTCACCCCTCCACTTT
CDR3: CASSPGQYSNSPLHF

size: -
D: -
J: TRBJ2-1
V: TRBV7-3
DNA: TGTGCCAGCAGTCCCGCGGCGGCCTCCTACAATGAGCAGTTCTTC
CDR3: CASSPAAASYNEQFF

size: once
D: TRBD1
J: TRBJ1-1
V: TRBV5-1
DNA: TGCGCCAGCAGCTTCACAGGGACAGTCACTGAAGCTTTCTTT
CDR3: CASSFTGTVTEAFF

size: -
D: TRBD1
J: TRBJ1-3
V: TRBV5-1
DNA: TGCGCCAGCAGAATGCGGACAGGATCGAGCTCTGGAAACACCATATATTTT
CDR3: CASRMRTGSSSGNTIYF

size: once
D: TRBD2
J: TRBJ2-5
V: TRBV30
DNA: TGTGCCTGGAGTTCTGGCGGGGAGGGAGAGACCCAGTACTTC
CDR3: CAWSSGGEGETQYF

size: once
D: TRBD1
J: TRBJ2-2
V: TRBV5-1
DNA: TGCGCCAGCAGCAAGGACACCGGGACAGGGAGGTACACCGGGGAGCTGTTTTTT
CDR3: CASSKDTGTGRYTGELFF

size: -
D: TRBD2
J: TRBJ2-3
V: TRBV7-2
DNA: TGTGCCAGCAGCCTATCACCTAGCGGCCTCACAGATACGCAGTATTTT
CDR3: CASSLSPSGLTDTQYF

size: -
D: TRBD2
J: TRBJ2-2
V: TRBV7-8
DNA: TGTGCCAGCAGCTTAAAGGCGGGGGGGCCGGGCGGGGAGCTGTTTTTT
CDR3: CASSLKAGGPGGELFF

size: -
D: -
J: TRBJ1-2
V: TRBV5-5
DNA: TGTGCCAGCAGCTTGGCCGCCACAGGAAGCTATGGCTACACCTTC
CDR3: CASSLAATGSYGYTF

size: -
D: TRBD1
J: TRBJ1-6
V: TRBV2
DNA: TGTGCCAGCACCTACAGGGGGGATAATTCACCCCTCCACTTT
CDR3: CASTYRGDNSPLHF

size: -
D: -
J: TRBJ2-3
V: TRBV5-5
DNA: TGTGCCAGCAGCTTGGGCGGGCAGGGTACCACAGATACGCAGTATTTT
CDR3: CASSLGGQGTTDTQYF

size: few
D: -
J: TRBJ2-2
V: TRBV30
DNA: TGTGCCTGGAGGCGGACGGGCGTGGTAGCCACCGGGGAGCTGTTTTTT
CDR3: CAWRRTGVVATGELFF

size: once
D: -
J: TRBJ2-5
V: TRBV5-6
DNA: TGTGCCAGCAGCCTTACCGGGACCCCAGGGACCCAGTACTTC
CDR3: CASSLTGTPGTQYF

size: -
D: -
J: TRBJ1-3
V: TRBV19
DNA: TGTGCCAGTAGTATTAACCTCGGAAACACCATATATTTT
CDR3: CASSINLGNTIYF

size: -
D: -
J: TRBJ1-3
V: TRBV6-6
DNA: TGTGCCAGCAGTTTAGTGGGAAACACCATATATTTT
CDR3: CASSLVGNTIYF

size: -
D: -
J: TRBJ2-1
V: TRBV5-5
DNA: TGTGCCAGCAGCCTTACTACGGGGAGCTCCTACAATGAGCAGTTCTTC
CDR3: CASSLTTGSSYNEQFF

size: -
D: -
J: TRBJ2-3
V: TRBV6-1
DNA: TGTGCCAGCAGTGATTGGGGGGTTCGGACAGATACGCAGTATTTT
CDR3: CASSDWGVRTDTQYF

size: few
D: TRBD1
J: TRBJ2-2
V: TRBV6-6
DNA: TGTGCCAGCATAAACAGGGGCGCCGGGGAGCTGTTTTTT
CDR3: CASINRGAGELFF

size: -
D: -
J: TRBJ2-2
V: TRBV6-2/TRBV6-3
DNA: TGTGCCAGCAGTTACTCGACGACGGGGGAAGGGACCGGGGAGCTGTTTTTT
CDR3: CASSYSTTGEGTGELFF

size: -
D: -
J: TRBJ1-2
V: TRBV5-4
DNA: TGTGCCAGCAGCTTTTCAGGAAACTATGGCTACACCTTC
CDR3: CASSFSGNYGYTF

size: -
D: -
J: TRBJ1-1
V: TRBV6-5
DNA: TGTGCCAGCAGTTACTCGTGGACGGACACTGAAGCTTTCTTT
CDR3: CASSYSWTDTEAFF

size: -
D: -
J: TRBJ1-5
V: TRBV5-1
DNA: TGCGCCAGCAGCTTGGGGTGGGATCAGCCCCAGCATTTT
CDR3: CASSLGWDQPQHF

size: -
D: TRBD2
J: TRBJ2-3
V: TRBV5-4
DNA: TGTGCCAGCACCCGGGACTACCTAGGGGATACGCAGTATTTT
CDR3: CASTRDYLGDTQYF

size: few
D: -
J: TRBJ2-1
V: TRBV19
DNA: TGTGCCAGTAGTACCAATCAGGGAGATGAGCAGTTCTTC
CDR3: CASSTNQGDEQFF

size: -
D: -
J: TRBJ2-2
V: TRBV29-1
DNA: TGCAGCGTGGGATATGTCACCGGGGAGCTGTTTTTT
CDR3: CSVGYVTGELFF

size: few
D: -
J: TRBJ1-5
V: TRBV19
DNA: TGTGCCAGTAGCGGGGTTACCCCACCAAATCAGCCCCAGCATTTT
CDR3: CASSGVTPPNQPQHF

size: -
D: TRBD2
J: TRBJ2-3
V: TRBV7-2
DNA: TGTGCCAGCAGCTTAGCGGCGGGGGGTAGAGATACGCAGTATTTT
CDR3: CASSLAAGGRDTQYF

size: -
D: TRBD1
J: TRBJ2-5
V: TRBV4-1
DNA: TGCGCCAGCAGCCGGGGGGACAGGGGGACCTCAGAGACCCAGTACTTC
CDR3: CASSRGDRGTSETQYF

size: -
D: -
J: TRBJ1-2
V: TRBV5-6
DNA: TGTGCCAGCAGCTTCCTTACCTCGACAAGGCGGGACCGTGGCTACACCTTC
CDR3: CASSFLTSTRRDRGYTF

size: -
D: TRBD1
J: TRBJ2-3
V: TRBV10-2
DNA: TGCGCCAGCAGTGACCAAGGGACAGGGGCAGATACGCAGTATTTT
CDR3: CASSDQGTGADTQYF

size: -
D: -
J: TRBJ2-5
V: TRBV2
DNA: TGTGCCAGCGCGGCACTCTTAGGGGAGACCCAGTACTTC
CDR3: CASAALLGETQYF

size: -
D: TRBD1
J: TRBJ1-1
V: TRBV18
DNA: TGTGCCAGCTCACCGAACCTAGGACAGGGCGGTAACACTGAAGCTTTCTTT
CDR3: CASSPNLGQGGNTEAFF

size: -
D: TRBD1
J: TRBJ1-2
V: TRBV28
DNA: TGTGCCAGCAGTCTTACTACAGGGGATGGCTACACCTTC
CDR3: CASSLTTGDGYTF

size: -
D: -
J: TRBJ2-2
V: TRBV2
DNA: TGTGCCAGCAGGGTCCAGACCGGGGAGCTGTTTTTT
CDR3: CASRVQTGELFF

size: few
D: -
J: TRBJ2-2
V: TRBV11-2
DNA: TGTGCCAGCAGCTTAGTTCATGGGGGCCTGAACACCGGGGAGCTGTTTTTT
CDR3: CASSLVHGGLNTGELFF

size: -
D: -
J: TRBJ1-3
V: TRBV10-1
DNA: TGCGCCAGCAAAGCAGACTCTGGAAACACCATATATTTT
CDR3: CASKADSGNTIYF

size: -
D: -
J: TRBJ2-5
V: TRBV5-1
DNA: TGCGCCAGCAGCTTGGATGAAGGGGGAGCCCAAGAGACCCAGTACTTC
CDR3: CASSLDEGGAQETQYF

size: few
D: -
J: TRBJ2-1
V: TRBV12-5
DNA: TGTGCTAGTGGTTCGGACGGGCCCCTTGAGCAGTTCTTC
CDR3: CASGSDGPLEQFF

size: -
D: -
J: TRBJ2-1
V: TRBV5-1
DNA: TGCGCCAGCAGCTTGGCCACAGGGAACAATGAGCAGTTCTTC
CDR3: CASSLATGNNEQFF

size: -
D: -
J: TRBJ2-2
V: TRBV6-5
DNA: TGTGCCAGCAGTACCGGGACGGGTATGGGCGGGGAGCTGTTTTTT
CDR3: CASSTGTGMGGELFF

size: -
D: TRBD1
J: TRBJ2-5
V: TRBV29-1
DNA: TGCAGCGCCGGGACAGGGGCGGTGAAGACCCAGTACTTC
CDR3: CSAGTGAVKTQYF

size: -
D: -
J: TRBJ1-2
V: TRBV7-3
DNA: TGTGCCAGCAGCCCCTGGGGGGGCTCTAACTATGGCTACACCTTC
CDR3: CASSPWGGSNYGYTF

size: few
D: -
J: TRBJ1-2
V: TRBV3-1/TRBV3-2
DNA: TGTGCCAGCAGCCGCCTTCGGGGTCGGGAGCGGTCTGGCTACACCTTC
CDR3: CASSRLRGRERSGYTF

size: -
D: -
J: TRBJ2-1
V: TRBV4-3
DNA: TGCGCCAGCAGCCAAGATCGCGGCAGGTCTACACCTTGGAATGAGCAGTTCTTC
CDR3: CASSQDRGRSTPWNEQFF

size: few
D: -
J: TRBJ1-5
V: TRBV2
DNA: TGTGCCAGCAGTGAAGCCTTCATAGGTCAGCCCCAGCATTTT
CDR3: CASSEAFIGQPQHF

size: -
D: -
J: TRBJ1-4
V: TRBV19
DNA: TGTGCCAGTATGGACGGAGGGGAAAAACTGTTTTTT
CDR3: CASMDGGEKLFF

size: -
D: -
J: TRBJ2-1
V: TRBV4-1
DNA: TGCGCCAGCAGCCAACGAACTTCGGGGTACGGCTACAATGAGCAGTTCTTC
CDR3: CASSQRTSGYGYNEQFF

size: few
D: -
J: TRBJ1-1
V: TRBV18
DNA: TGTGCCAGCTCACTTTCGAGAGGGACTGAAGCTTTCTTT
CDR3: CASSLSRGTEAFF

size: -
D: -
J: TRBJ1-1
V: TRBV2
DNA: TGTGCCAGCAGCTTGGGACAGAACACTGAAGCTTTCTTT
CDR3: CASSLGQNTEAFF

size: few
D: -
J: TRBJ2-1
V: TRBV6-4
DNA: TGTGCCAGCAGTGACTCGGGCGGGGAACCCTACAATGAGCAGTTCTTC
CDR3: CASSDSGGEPYNEQFF

size: -
D: -
J: TRBJ2-2
V: TRBV4-3
DNA: TGCGCCAGCAGCGAATTATATTACACCGGGGAGCTGTTTTTT
CDR3: CASSELYYTGELFF

size: -
D: -
J: TRBJ2-2
V: TRBV30
DNA: TGTGCCTGGAGTGTACAAGGGACCGGGGAGCTGTTTTTT
CDR3: CAWSVQGTGELFF

size: -
D: -
J: TRBJ2-5
V: TRBV5-1
DNA: TGCGCCAGCAACCGAGGGGGGGTAGTCACAGAGACCCAGTACTTC
CDR3: CASNRGGVVTETQYF

size: -
D: TRBD1
J: TRBJ2-3
V: TRBV18
DNA: TGTGCCAGCTCAAAGACAGGGGGCGGCACAGATACGCAGTATTTT
CDR3: CASSKTGGGTDTQYF

size: few
D: -
J: TRBJ1-3
V: TRBV2
DNA: TGTGCCAGCAGTGAGGCAGGCGCCAGCTCCTCTGGAAACACCATATATTTT
CDR3: CASSEAGASSSGNTIYF

size: -
D: -
J: TRBJ1-6
V: TRBV10-1
DNA: TGCGCCAGCAGTGATTGGAATTCACCCCTCCACTTT
CDR3: CASSDWNSPLHF